This TCR beta chain was obtained from a study of T-cell reconstitution after alpha-beta-depleted transplantation in children. Unique molecular identifiers were incorporated during preparation of the TCRbeta library. TCRdb analysed the PCR reads with MiXCR anew, one entry per CDR3 protein. The data hold some 500,000 distinct CDR3 sequences, with approximately 20% observed a single time. This clonotype was found a few times. Trimming cost V 2 bases and J 5 bases, with 5 bases left between them. This CDR3 is 12 amino acids long. Germline V lookup: CDR1 SGHDT, CDR2 YYEEEE. The TCR comes from a human donor who donated a stem cell graft to a child with acute lymphoblastic leukemia. Sequences were derived from PBMCs from the stem cell graft donor, sampled from the stem cell graft. The chain joins TRBV5-6 to TRBJ2-1, with no clear D. CDR3 loop: CASSLNDNEQFF. As DNA, the CDR3 is TGTGCCAGCAGCTTAAACGACAATGAGCAGTTCTTC.